The 26 T cell receptor beta chains reported below all come from one sample, sequenced in a study of long-term antiretroviral therapy in people with HIV (dated by TCRdb to the early 2020s). Sequencing of the TRB variable region was done with the immunoSEQ hsTCRB v3.0 assay at survey level resolution. Drawn from immuneACCESS, this table holds only the in-frame rearrangements with V and J called that TCRdb kept. Clones are partly lost; checked studies trace under half to an unresolved V gene and leave the rest unexplained. In this sample the table shows fewer than 45,000 clones, about 96% of which occur a single time. The top ten hold 2.7% of the sample. This material consisted of unsorted PBMCs, taken 3.7 years after starting antiretroviral therapy. The source of these receptors is a woman aged 45 to 65 with HIV.

The chain couples TRBV2 to TRBJ2-5; D uncertain. Germline values: CDR1 SNHLY, CDR2 FYNNEI. Trimming left V 7 bases short and J 1 base short, with 10 bases between. The CDR3 runs to 13 residues. This chain's CDR3 is CASKALFQETQYF. In nucleotides, the CDR3 is TGTGCCAGCAAAGCTCTGTTCCAAGAGACCCAGTACTTC.

The V and J genes are TRBV6-1 and TRBJ2-5; TRBD1 matches 10 bases. Trimming cost V 6 bases and J 4 bases; bases outside gene matches: 2. Germline CDR1 reads MNHNS; CDR2 reads SASEGT. This CDR3 has 13 residues. The CDR3 nucleotides read TGTGCCAGCAGGACAGGGGGCGCAGAGACCCAGTACTTC. It specifies CASRTGGAETQYF.

This clone is a singleton in its sample. The chain couples TRBV5-6 to TRBJ1-2; 11 positions agree with TRBD1. Looked up from germline, CDR1 is SGHDT and CDR2 is YYEEEE. The V segment lost 4 bases and the J segment 8 bases; nucleotides outside the gene matches: 7. The CDR3 has 14 amino acids. The CDR3 loop is CASSGSGTGGGYTF. The CDR3 DNA sequence: TGTGCCAGCAGCGGATCCGGGACAGGGGGGGGCTACACCTTC.

Written as DNA, the CDR3 is TGTGCCAGCAGCGTAGGGACAGGAGTTTCCTACGAGCAGTACTTC. This sequence encodes CASSVGTGVSYEQYF. The V call is TRBV9, the J call TRBJ2-7, with 7 nucleotides matching TRBD1. The V and J ends lost 0 bases and 1 base, in that order; junction bases with no gene match: 4. This CDR3 is built from 15 residues. CDR1 is SGDLS and CDR2 is YYNGEE in the germline V gene.

The chain is built from TRBV29-1 and TRBJ2-1; no firm D call. The CDR3 consists of 13 residues. Trimming removed 2 bases from V and 3 bases from J, with 8 bases in between. Germline values: CDR1 SQVTM, CDR2 ANQGSEA. The CDR3 spells CSVENTDYNEQFF. The DNA for the CDR3 is TGCAGCGTTGAAAATACAGACTACAATGAGCAGTTCTTC.

The chain joins TRBV7-9 to TRBJ2-5; a weak D match, TRBD2 (6 bases). The CDR3 totals 15 residues. Germline V lookup: CDR1 SEHNR, CDR2 FQNEAQ (reference sequence). Trimming took off 5 bases at V and 0 bases at J, with 13 bases between the two ends. CDR3: CASSQQAGYQETQYF. The CDR3 nucleotides are TGTGCCAGCAGCCAACAGGCGGGGTACCAAGAGACCCAGTACTTC.

This chain connects TRBV15 to TRBJ2-6; D unresolved. Trimming pared 0 bases from V and 1 base from J, leaving 7 bases between. The CDR3 contains 16 residues. Germline V lookup: CDR1 LNHNV, CDR2 YYDKDF (reference sequence). For the CDR3, the DNA is TGTGCCACCAGCAGAGATATGGCATCTGGGGCCAACGTCCTGACTTTC. Amino acids: CATSRDMASGANVLTF.

This clone was counted once. The chain's CDR3 is CAWSKDRGLEKLFF. In DNA form, the CDR3 reads TGTGCCTGGAGTAAGGACAGGGGTCTTGAAAAACTGTTTTTT. The chain uses TRBV30 and TRBJ1-4, with 9 bases fitting TRBD1. This CDR3 contains 14 residues. J lost 7 bases, V lost 2 bases, and 5 bases had no gene match. From germline, CDR1 is GTSNPN and CDR2 SVGIG (reference sequence).

CDR3 in amino acids: CASSKRTGIGNEQFF. Here the CDR3 DNA reads TGTGCCAGCAGCAAAAGGACAGGGATCGGCAATGAGCAGTTCTTC. This chain connects TRBV6-5 to TRBJ2-1; 8 positions match TRBD1. After removal of 6 bases from V and 6 bases from J, the junction contained 10 bases not matched to a gene. The CDR3 has 15 amino acids. From germline, CDR1 is MNHEY and CDR2 SVGAGI.

This clone was seen only once. The J gene is TRBJ1-1, the V gene TRBV6-5; 7 nucleotides agree with TRBD1. This CDR3 spans 15 amino acids. With V trimmed by 6 bases and J by 0 bases, 7 bases remained unmatched. Germline V gene data show CDR1 as MNHEY and CDR2 as SVGAGI. DNA for the CDR3: TGTGCCAGCAGCATACAGGGGCCGATGAACACTGAAGCTTTCTTT. It yields the protein CASSIQGPMNTEAFF.

This clone appeared once. J is TRBJ2-2 and V is TRBV6-4, with D unclear. Germline values: CDR1 MRHNA, CDR2 SNTAGT. The CDR3 consists of 14 residues. V lost 7 bases to trimming and J lost 0 bases, with 9 bases between them. The CDR3 DNA reads as TGTGCCAGCACCAGACGGCCGAACACCGGGGAGCTGTTTTTT. It translates to CASTRRPNTGELFF.

This chain uses TRBV5-6 with TRBJ1-1, with a weak D call TRBD1 (5 bases). Germline CDR1 reads SGHDT; CDR2 reads YYEEEE. The V gene lost 4 bases and the J gene lost 3 bases, with 10 bases spanning the gap. The CDR3 runs 13 residues. The DNA for the CDR3 is TGTGCCAGCAGCACCGGAGGGGACACTGAAGCTTTCTTT. Encoded protein: CASSTGGDTEAFF.

The V gene is TRBV7-9, the J gene TRBJ2-7, with D tentatively TRBD1 (5 bases). The CDR3 extends over 14 amino acids. The germline V gene has CDR1 SEHNR and CDR2 FQNEAQ (reference sequence). The V and J ends lost 0 bases and 2 bases respectively, with 8 bases between them. Here the CDR3 DNA reads TGTGCCAGCAGCTTAGCTACAGGACCCTACGAGCAGTACTTC. This translates into CASSLATGPYEQYF.

The chain links TRBV15 to TRBJ1-6; D gene ambiguous. The CDR3 contains 15 residues. Germline V lookup: CDR1 LNHNV, CDR2 YYDKDF (reference sequence). V lost 1 base and J 7 bases, leaving 11 bases between the germline ends. The CDR3 region has the DNA TGTGCCACCAGCAGAGTTTCGGGTACCAATTCACCCCTCCACTTT. Amino acids: CATSRVSGTNSPLHF.

CDR3 loop: CAISEGRISNEQYF. In DNA, the CDR3 is TGTGCCATCAGTGAAGGCAGAATTTCTAACGAGCAGTACTTC. The rearrangement uses TRBV10-3 and TRBJ2-7; D is unclear. V lost 3 bases, J lost 5 bases, and 14 bases lay in between. This CDR3 is 14 amino acids long. Germline CDR1 ENHRY, CDR2 SYGVKD.

The gene calls are TRBV11-2 and TRBJ1-6, with TRBD1 as a possible D gene (5 bases). The V end lost 5 bases, the J end lost 10 bases, and 18 bases lay between the germline ends. The CDR3 is made up of 15 amino acids. The germline V gene encodes CDR1 SGHAT and CDR2 FQNNGV. CDR3: CASSPQGLVGSPLHF. The CDR3 DNA reads as TGTGCCAGCAGCCCCCAGGGTTTAGTAGGGTCACCCCTCCACTTT.

V is TRBV7-9 and J is TRBJ1-4; 9 bases fit TRBD1. The V gene's germline CDR1 is SEHNR and CDR2 FQNEAQ (reference sequence). The CDR3 is 15 amino acids. V gave up 1 base and J gave up 7 bases; unmatched junction bases: 4. The CDR3 DNA reads TGTGCCAGCAGCTTAGTTGGGACAGGGACTGAAAAACTGTTTTTT. It translates to CASSLVGTGTEKLFF.

V usage is TRBV5-8 and J usage is TRBJ1-2; tentative D call: TRBD1 (6 bases). CDR3 length: 13 residues. V lost 4 bases and J lost 5, with 12 bases in between. CDR1 and CDR2 from the germline V gene are SGHTS and YDEGEE. CDR3 DNA sequence: TGTGCCAGCAGCATACAGGGACTGTATGGCTACACCTTC. Its translation is CASSIQGLYGYTF.

V is TRBV6-1 and J is TRBJ2-5, with TRBD2 matching over 16 bases. This CDR3 has 18 amino acids. CDR1 and CDR2 from the germline V gene are MNHNS and SASEGT. The V gene end was trimmed by 4 bases and the J gene end by 4 bases; junction bases not matched to a gene: 9. DNA for the CDR3: TGTGCCAGCAGTGCGGGACTAGCGGGGGGGCCGGTTAGAGAGACCCAGTACTTC. This translates into CASSAGLAGGPVRETQYF.

This chain connects TRBV30 to TRBJ1-1; the match to TRBD1 covers 8 bases. CDR1 is GTSNPN and CDR2 is SVGIG in the germline V gene (reference sequence). This CDR3 is 13 amino acids long. Unmatched junction bases numbered 4, after V lost 4 bases and J lost 3 bases. In DNA, the CDR3 is TGTGCCTGGACCGGGGACAGGTACACTGAAGCTTTCTTT. Its translation is CAWTGDRYTEAFF.

In DNA, the CDR3 is TGTGCCAGTAGTAAAGTCCCCGGTAAAGGGGGCGATAGCCTGAACACTGAAGCTTTCTTT. This translates into CASSKVPGKGGDSLNTEAFF. This chain connects TRBV19 to TRBJ1-1, with 7 bases aligning to TRBD1. V was clipped by 4 bases and J by 0 bases; unmatched bases: 20. CDR1 is LNHDA and CDR2 is SQIVND in the germline V gene (reference sequence). The CDR3 runs 20 residues. The whole variable domain, remainder taken from reference TRBV19 and TRBJ1-1, is DGGITQSPKYLFRKEGQNVTLSCEQNLNHDAMYWYRQDPGQGLRLIYYSQIVNDFQKGDIAEGYSVSREKKESFPLTVTSAQKNPTAFYLCASSKVPGKGGDSLNTEAFFGQGTRLTVV.

The gene calls are TRBV7-3 and TRBJ2-1; 13 nucleotides match TRBD2. Germline V gives CDR1 SGHTA, CDR2 FQGTGA. The CDR3 has 18 amino acids. J was trimmed by 3 bases and V by 5 bases; bases with no gene match: 10. Here the CDR3 DNA reads TGTGCCAGCAGCCGGACTAGCGGGGGCTCTGCCCTCTACAATGAGCAGTTCTTC. Its translation is CASSRTSGGSALYNEQFF.

This rearrangement joins TRBV27 to TRBJ1-2, with 8 bases identical to TRBD1. J lost 11 bases, V lost 2 bases, and 10 bases had no gene match. The CDR3 has 14 amino acids. CDR1 is MNHEY and CDR2 is SMNVEV in the germline V gene (reference sequence). In nucleotides, the CDR3 is TGTGCCAGCAGTTTAGGGCAGGGGGCCCATGATTACACCTTC. It is translated as CASSLGQGAHDYTF.

CDR3 protein: CASLGFSDMNTEAFF. CDR3 coding DNA: TGTGCCAGCTTGGGGTTCTCAGACATGAACACTGAAGCTTTCTTT. This chain connects TRBV6-5 to TRBJ1-1, with D hard to call. The CDR3 totals 15 residues. The V and J ends lost 8 bases and 0 bases respectively, with 16 bases between them. Germline V lookup: CDR1 MNHEY, CDR2 SVGAGI.

The chain carries TRBV7-3 and TRBJ2-3, with unresolved D. The CDR3 is 13 amino acids. The germline V and J ends were trimmed by 5 bases and 2 bases, with 8 bases remaining between them. Per the germline V gene, CDR1 is SGHTA and CDR2 is FQGTGA. The CDR3 DNA follows: TGTGCCAGCAGCGCCAGAATCACAGATACGCAGTATTTT. Its translation: CASSARITDTQYF.

This clone came up a few times. The V gene is TRBV11-2, the J gene TRBJ2-4; no definite D call. Germline loops: CDR1 SGHAT, CDR2 FQNNGV. Trimming took off 7 bases at V and 4 bases at J, with 11 bases between the two ends. The CDR3 has 13 residues. The CDR3 coding sequence is TGTGCCAGCACCACTTTAGGAAAAAACATTCAGTACTTC. This codes for CASTTLGKNIQYF. Full variable domain (outside the CDR3, taken from reference TRBV11-2 and TRBJ2-4): EAGVAQSPRYKIIEKRQSVAFWCNPISGHATLYWYQQILGQGPKLLIQFQNNGVVDDSQLPKDRFSAERLKGVDSTLKIQPAKLEDSAVYLCASTTLGKNIQYFGAGTRLSVL.